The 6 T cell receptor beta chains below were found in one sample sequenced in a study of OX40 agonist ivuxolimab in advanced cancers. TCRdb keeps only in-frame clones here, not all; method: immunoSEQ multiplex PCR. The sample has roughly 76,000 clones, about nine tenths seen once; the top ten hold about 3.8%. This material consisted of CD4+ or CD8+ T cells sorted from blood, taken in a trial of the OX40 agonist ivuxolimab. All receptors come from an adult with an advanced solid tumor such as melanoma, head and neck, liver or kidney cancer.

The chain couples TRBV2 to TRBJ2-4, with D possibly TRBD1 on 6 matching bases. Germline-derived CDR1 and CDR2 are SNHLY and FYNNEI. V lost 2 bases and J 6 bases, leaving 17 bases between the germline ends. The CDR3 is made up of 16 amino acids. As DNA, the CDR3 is TGTGCCAGCAGTGAAATGGTGTGGGCAGGGGCAAACATTCAGTACTTC. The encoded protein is CASSEMVWAGANIQYF.

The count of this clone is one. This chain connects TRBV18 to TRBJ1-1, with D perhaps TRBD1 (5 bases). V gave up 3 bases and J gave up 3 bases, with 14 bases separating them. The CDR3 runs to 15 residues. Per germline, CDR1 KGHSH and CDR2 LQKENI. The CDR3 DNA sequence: TGTGCCAGCTCACCGGATTCCGGGGCAGACACTGAAGCTTTCTTT. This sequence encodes CASSPDSGADTEAFF.

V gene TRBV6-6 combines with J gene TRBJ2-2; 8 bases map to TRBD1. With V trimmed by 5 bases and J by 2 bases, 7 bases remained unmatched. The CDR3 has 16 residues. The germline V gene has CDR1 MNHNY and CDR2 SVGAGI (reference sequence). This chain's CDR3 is CASSRGTGDNTGELFF. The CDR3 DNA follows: TGTGCCAGCAGTCGTGGGACAGGTGATAACACCGGGGAGCTGTTTTTT.

The CDR3 DNA is TGCGCCAGCAGCCAAGAATCGAGTAGCAATCAGCCCCAGCATTTT. Translated: CASSQESSSNQPQHF. The V and J genes are TRBV4-1 and TRBJ1-5; D gene uncertain. Trimming removed 0 bases at V and 0 bases at J, with 6 bases between. The germline V gene encodes CDR1 MGHRA and CDR2 YSYEKL. CDR3 size: 15 residues.

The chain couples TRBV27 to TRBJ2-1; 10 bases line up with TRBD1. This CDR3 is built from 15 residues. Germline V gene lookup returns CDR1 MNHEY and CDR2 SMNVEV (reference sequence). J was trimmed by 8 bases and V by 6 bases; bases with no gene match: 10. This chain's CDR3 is CASRYRDRGPDEQFF. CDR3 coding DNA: TGTGCCAGCAGGTACCGGGACAGGGGTCCGGATGAGCAGTTCTTC.

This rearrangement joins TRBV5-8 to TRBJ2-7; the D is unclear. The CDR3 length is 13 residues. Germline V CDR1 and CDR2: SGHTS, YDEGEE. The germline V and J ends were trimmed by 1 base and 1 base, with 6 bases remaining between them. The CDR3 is CASSLLGSYEQYF. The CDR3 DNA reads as TGTGCCAGCAGCTTGTTAGGGTCCTACGAGCAGTACTTC.